This entry lists 28 T cell receptor beta chains sequenced from one sample in a study of cytomegalovirus exposure and HLA in healthy donors (TCRdb year 2017). Receptor amplification or capture employed the immunoSEQ multiplex PCR assay. For the multiplex PCR, a mixture combining 60 forward primers for TCR Vbeta segments and 13 reverse primers for TCR Jbeta segments was used. TCRdb limited this immuneACCESS table to in-frame rearrangements with V and J called. A share of clones is missing; checked studies link under half to unresolved V genes, and the rest is unexplained. This sample comprises about 170,000 clones, approximately 71% of them detected only once. The top ten clones comprise about 1.6% of the sample. The sample was PBMCs. The receptors here all came from a girl between 10 and 17 years old in good health and CMV-seronegative.

The chain uses TRBV9 and TRBJ1-2; D unresolved. The CDR3 loop spans 15 amino acids. V lost 0 bases, J lost 4 bases, and 13 bases lay in between. Germline CDR1 reads SGDLS; CDR2 reads YYNGEE. For the CDR3, the DNA is TGTGCCAGCAGCGTAGGAGAGGGTTGGGGCTATGGCTACACCTTC. Encoded protein: CASSVGEGWGYGYTF.

The chain employs TRBV5-1 and TRBJ1-1, with 10 nucleotides matching TRBD1. Looked up from germline, CDR1 is SGHRS and CDR2 is YFSETQ. The V segment lost 3 bases and the J segment 5 bases; nucleotides outside the gene matches: 4. The CDR3 extends over 14 amino acids. As DNA, the CDR3 is TGCGCCAGCAGCTGGGACAGGGGATTAACTGAAGCTTTCTTT. This translates into CASSWDRGLTEAFF.

The chain couples TRBV27 to TRBJ2-2; D call uncertain. The V end lost 4 bases, the J end lost 7 bases, and 10 bases lay between the germline ends. Germline CDR1 reads MNHEY; CDR2 reads SMNVEV (reference sequence). The CDR3 extends over 13 amino acids. CDR3 nucleotide sequence: TGTGCCAGCAGTTATAACCCAGGCGGGGAGCTGTTTTTT. It is translated as CASSYNPGGELFF.

The chain couples TRBV30 to TRBJ1-2; maybe TRBD1 (6 bases). V was pared by 2 bases and J by 2 bases, with 12 bases between. The CDR3 runs to 14 residues. CDR1 and CDR2 (germline): GTSNPN, SVGIG (reference sequence). CDR3 bases: TGTGCCTGGAGTACCCAGGACAGAAACTATGGCTACACCTTC. As protein: CAWSTQDRNYGYTF. The full variable domain, rest sourced from reference TRBV30 and TRBJ1-2, is SQTIHQWPATLVQPVGSPLSLECTVEGTSNPNLYWYRQAAGRGLQLLFYSVGIGQISSEVPQNLSASRPQDRQFILSSKKLLLSDSGFYLCAWSTQDRNYGYTFGSGTRLTVV.

The J gene is TRBJ2-2, the V gene TRBV28; TRBD2 matches at 13 bases. Germline CDR1 reads MDHEN; CDR2 reads SYDVKM. Trimming took 4 bases from V and 2 from J; bases not matched to a gene: 10. The CDR3 extends over 19 amino acids. For the CDR3, the DNA is TGTGCCAGCAGTTCCACTCCCGGACTAGCGGGGGCAAACACCGGGGAGCTGTTTTTT. It specifies CASSSTPGLAGANTGELFF. The whole variable domain, filled in from reference TRBV28 and TRBJ2-2, reads DVKVTQSSRYLVKRTGEKVFLECVQDMDHENMFWYRQDPGLGLRLIYFSYDVKMKEKGDIPEGYSVSREKKERFSLILESASTNQTSMYLCASSSTPGLAGANTGELFFGEGSRLTVL.

The gene calls are TRBV7-6 and TRBJ2-5; TRBD2 aligns across 10 bases. The last part of the DNA fits TRBJ2-7 better; the J call may be wrong. Germline CDR1 reads SGHVS; CDR2 reads FNYEAQ. This CDR3 comprises 16 residues. This CDR3 is CASSRSRLAGSYEQYF. The CDR3 DNA reads as TGTGCCAGCAGCCGTTCTCGACTAGCGGGCTCCTACGAGCAGTACTTC.

J is TRBJ1-4 and V is TRBV7-9; D call uncertain. V was cut by 5 bases and J by 8 bases, with 15 bases left in between. Germline CDR1 reads SEHNR; CDR2 reads FQNEAQ (reference sequence). CDR3 length equals 14 residues. CDR3 bases: TGTGCCAGCAGCCCCCTAGGCCTCACGGAAAAACTGTTTTTT. Its translation: CASSPLGLTEKLFF.

For this clone: Other nucleotide sequences in the sample specify the same CDR3. The V gene is TRBV6-1, the J gene TRBJ2-5; TRBD1 might be the D (5 bases). CDR3 size: 13 residues. The germline CDR1 and CDR2 sequences are MNHNS and SASEGT. V lost 0 bases and J 4 bases, leaving 6 bases between the germline ends. CDR3 DNA sequence: TGTGCCAGCAGTGAAGCGGGGCGAGAGACCCAGTACTTC. As protein: CASSEAGRETQYF.

The rearrangement links TRBV7-8 to TRBJ2-5, with D maybe TRBD2 (7 bases). Trimming left V 4 bases short and J 5 bases short, with 26 bases between. This CDR3 region has 18 residues. Germline V CDR1 and CDR2: SGHVS, FQNEAQ. CDR3 amino acids: CASSSPGEGGGVVETQYF. The CDR3 DNA reads TGTGCCAGCAGCTCCCCCGGGGAGGGGGGGGGAGTAGTGGAGACCCAGTACTTC. The full variable domain, completed using reference TRBV7-8 and TRBJ2-5, is GAGVSQSPRYKVAKRGQDVALRCDPISGHVSLFWYQQALGQGPEFLTYFQNEAQLDKSGLPSDRFFAERPEGSVSTLKIQRTQQEDSAVYLCASSSPGEGGGVVETQYFGPGTRLLVL.

V usage is TRBV7-3 and J usage is TRBJ2-7; a weak D match, TRBD1 (6 bases). This CDR3 has 14 amino acids. Germline loops: CDR1 SGHTA, CDR2 FQGTGA. The germline V and J ends were trimmed by 4 bases and 3 bases, with 13 bases remaining between them. The CDR3 loop reads CASSSPGTSYEQYF. As DNA, the CDR3 is TGTGCCAGCAGCTCCCCCGGGACAAGCTACGAGCAGTACTTC.

A few counts support this clone. The chain couples TRBV2 to TRBJ2-7; 8 nucleotides match TRBD2. Germline V CDR1 and CDR2: SNHLY, FYNNEI. The CDR3 is made up of 19 amino acids. The V segment lost 3 bases and the J segment 0 bases; nucleotides outside the gene matches: 16. The CDR3 here is CASSEILWGSGMSSYEQYF. CDR3 nucleotides: TGTGCCAGCAGTGAGATCCTTTGGGGTAGCGGGATGAGCTCCTACGAGCAGTACTTC.

This chain connects TRBV5-1 to TRBJ1-1, with TRBD1 matching 9 bases. J was trimmed by 7 bases and V by 1 base; bases with no gene match: 14. Germline assignment: CDR1 SGHRS and CDR2 YFSETQ. The CDR3 consists of 17 residues. CDR3 nucleotide sequence: TGCGCCAGCAGCTTGACCGGACAGGGGAAGGGTATCATTGAAGCTTTCTTT. Its protein is CASSLTGQGKGIIEAFF.

This rearrangement joins TRBV7-3 to TRBJ2-7; maybe TRBD1 (5 bases). V was trimmed by 4 bases and J by 5 bases, leaving 12 bases between them. Germline CDR1 reads SGHTA; CDR2 reads FQGTGA. This CDR3 spans 13 amino acids. CDR3 residues: CASSSQESHEQYF. In nucleotides, the CDR3 is TGTGCCAGCAGCTCACAGGAATCCCACGAGCAGTACTTC.

The CDR3 nucleotides read TGTGCCAGCTCGCAACTCGGACAGGGCCCCTACGAGCAGTACTTC. Its translation: CASSQLGQGPYEQYF. The chain is built from TRBV6-1 and TRBJ2-7; 8 positions match TRBD1. This CDR3 is 15 amino acids long. V was clipped by 8 bases and J by 2 bases; unmatched bases: 11. CDR1 and CDR2 from the germline V gene are MNHNS and SASEGT.

This chain links TRBV5-1 with TRBJ1-1; D is unresolved. In germline, CDR1 is SGHRS, CDR2 YFSETQ. The CDR3 extends over 14 amino acids. Between the trimmed V and J ends, which lost 0 bases and 9 bases, there was a span of 15 bases. CDR3 nucleotides: TGCGCCAGCAGCTTGGGATCCCGGGAGCTGAAAGCTTTCTTT. This codes for CASSLGSRELKAFF.

Note on this clone: The junction departs from the called germline gene at one end, perhaps through a read error. The CDR3 sequence: CAGSSGGGRDSPLHF. CDR3 DNA sequence: TGTGCCGGCAGTTCCGGCGGGGGACGTGATTCACCCCTCCACTTT. The chain couples TRBV27 to TRBJ1-6; weak D call: TRBD1 (5 bases). Germline V lookup: CDR1 MNHEY, CDR2 SMNVEV (reference sequence). The length of the CDR3 is 15 residues.

The genes are TRBV29-1 and TRBJ2-2; 7 bases are a match to TRBD1. Germline V gene lookup returns CDR1 SQVTM and CDR2 ANQGSEA. The CDR3 sequence is 14 residues long. Trimming at V came to 4 bases and at J to 3 bases, leaving 5 bases not matched to a gene. The CDR3: CSVGLRGYTGELFF. CDR3 in DNA: TGCAGCGTTGGACTCAGGGGGTACACCGGGGAGCTGTTTTTT.

The rearrangement uses TRBV6-1 and TRBJ1-1; TRBD1 is a possible D gene (5 bases). Germline V gene data show CDR1 as MNHNS and CDR2 as SASEGT. V was trimmed by 3 bases and J by 1 base, leaving 9 bases between them. The CDR3 is 14 amino acids. The CDR3 protein is CASSELGQNTEAFF. CDR3 DNA sequence: TGTGCCAGCAGTGAGTTGGGGCAGAACACTGAAGCTTTCTTT.

The rearrangement joins TRBV6-5 to TRBJ2-3, with unresolved D. This CDR3 comprises 16 residues. CDR1 MNHEY and CDR2 SVGAGI come from the germline V gene. V lost 2 bases and J 1 base, leaving 13 bases between the germline ends. CDR3 in amino acids: CASSYGRWAGTDTQYF. In nucleotides, the CDR3 is TGTGCCAGCAGTTACGGAAGGTGGGCTGGCACAGATACGCAGTATTTT.

The chain is built from TRBV5-1 and TRBJ2-1, with 10 bases fitting TRBD2. V lost 4 bases and J lost 6; bases outside the gene matches: 10. Per the germline V gene, CDR1 is SGHRS and CDR2 is YFSETQ. The CDR3 contains 16 residues. The CDR3 sequence: CASSEAGGPRGNEQFF. DNA for the CDR3: TGCGCCAGCAGCGAAGCGGGGGGGCCTAGAGGCAATGAGCAGTTCTTC.

The rearrangement joins TRBV4-2 to TRBJ1-6; TRBD1 agrees at 9 bases. The CDR3 totals 17 residues. After removal of 0 bases from V and 4 bases from J, the junction contained 4 bases not matched to a gene. Germline V CDR1 and CDR2: LGHNA, YNFKEQ. CDR3 coding DNA: TGTGCCAGCAGCCAAGAATGGACAGGGGCTTATAATTCACCCCTCCACTTT. This encodes CASSQEWTGAYNSPLHF.

J is TRBJ1-4 and V is TRBV15; no firm D call. This CDR3 spans 15 amino acids. With 2 bases removed from V and 7 bases from J, the gap between germline ends came to 14 bases. Germline values: CDR1 LNHNV, CDR2 YYDKDF (reference sequence). The CDR3 sequence: CATSRRVPAGEKLFF. The CDR3 DNA is TGTGCCACCAGCAGAAGGGTCCCGGCGGGTGAAAAACTGTTTTTT.

V gene TRBV4-1 combines with J gene TRBJ1-2, with TRBD1 matching over 10 bases. The trim removed 4 bases at V and 4 bases at J, leaving 9 bases unmatched. The CDR3 consists of 16 residues. Germline V gene sequence: CDR1 MGHRA, CDR2 YSYEKL. Written as DNA, the CDR3 is TGCGCCAGCAGCCCTTCGGGACAGGGGATGTTCTATGGCTACACCTTC. Translation: CASSPSGQGMFYGYTF.

The V call is TRBV6-5, the J call TRBJ2-5; 7 nucleotides agree with TRBD1. The last part of the DNA fits TRBJ2-7 better; the J call may be wrong. CDR1 is MNHEY and CDR2 is SVGAGI in the germline V gene. The CDR3 contains 13 residues. Here the CDR3 DNA reads TGTGCCAGCAGTATAGACAGGGCCTACGAGCAGTACTTC. Encoded protein: CASSIDRAYEQYF.

This clone was observed a single time. This chain links TRBV5-1 with TRBJ1-1; D possibly corresponds to TRBD1 (6 bases). Trimming removed 0 bases from V and 0 bases from J, with 12 bases in between. The CDR3 contains 16 residues. Germline V lookup: CDR1 SGHRS, CDR2 YFSETQ. Here the CDR3 reads CASSLAFQGMNTEAFF. The CDR3 bases are TGCGCCAGCAGCTTGGCCTTTCAGGGGATGAACACTGAAGCTTTCTTT.

V and J are TRBV6-6 and TRBJ2-1; D is ambiguous. Germline CDR1 reads MNHNY; CDR2 reads SVGAGI (reference sequence). This CDR3 comprises 11 residues. The V end lost 6 bases, the J end lost 4 bases, and 4 bases lay between the germline ends. The CDR3 nucleotides read TGTGCCAGCAGCCAATACAATGAGCAGTTCTTC. This encodes CASSQYNEQFF.

This clone appeared a single time. At one end, the junction sequence differs from germline, possibly due to a read error. This sequence joins TRBV11-2 and TRBJ1-1; 7 bases line up with TRBD1. The CDR3 has 15 residues. Germline V gives CDR1 SGHAT, CDR2 FQNNGV. The chain's CDR3 is CASSPRTGTNTEAFF. The CDR3 bases are TGTGCCAGCAGCCCACGGACAGGCACGAACACTGAAGCTTTCTTC. The full variable domain, its missing parts supplied by reference TRBV11-2 and TRBJ1-1, is EAGVAQSPRYKIIEKRQSVAFWCNPISGHATLYWYQQILGQGPKLLIQFQNNGVVDDSQLPKDRFSAERLKGVDSTLKIQPAKLEDSAVYLCASSPRTGTNTEAFFGQGTRLTVV.

The CDR3 reads CASSTGTSFDQETQYF. CDR3 DNA: TGCGCCAGCAGCACAGGGACCTCATTCGATCAAGAGACCCAGTACTTC. This sequence joins TRBV5-1 and TRBJ2-5, with TRBD1 as a possible D gene (6 bases). The CDR3 contains 16 residues. Trimming took off 4 bases at V and 2 bases at J, with 18 bases between the two ends. The germline V gene has CDR1 SGHRS and CDR2 YFSETQ.